This T cell receptor (beta chain) was documented in a study of cytomegalovirus exposure and HLA in healthy donors. To note about this clone: The target antigen is unknown.

Study conclusions and caveats: A highly shared variant cluster was judged a likely technical artifact. TRBV6-2, TRBV6-3 and some other V segments were unresolvable in 87-base-pair reads. A link between a missense DCLRE1C variant and TCR beta V- and J-gene trimming emerged from a later analysis.

The CDR3 extends over 15 amino acids. The germline V gene encodes CDR1 MDHEN and CDR2 SYDVKM. V lost 6 bases to trimming and J lost 4 bases; unmatched junction nucleotides: 7. In the PCR, 60 Vbeta and 13 Jbeta primers were used. Here immunoSEQ multiplex PCR was the method, and the copy in TCRdb shows in-frame clones only, minus some. The data contain 150,000 to 200,000 clones, around four fifths of them singletons. The J gene is TRBJ1-5, the V gene TRBV28, with 9 bases that match TRBD1. The receptor was derived from a woman younger than 30 in good health and CMV-seronegative. Sequenced material: PBMCs. CDR3 protein: CASSAHRGRNQPQHF. The CDR3 DNA is TGTGCCAGCAGCGCACACAGGGGGCGAAATCAGCCCCAGCATTTT.